A selection of T cell receptor beta chains follows, all from one sample in a study of technical replicates of blood from a few donors. Only in-frame clones appear in the TCRdb table, and some are missing; sequencing was by immunoSEQ multiplex PCR. This table has some 84,000 clones, over 75% appearing once. Sequenced material: T cells isolated from PBMCs. These receptors came from a human donor in good health. Both conserved end residues are trimmed from each CDR3. The order of the fields is V gene, D gene, J gene, CDR3 protein. The D gene is left open where the match is weak.

>TRBV27|.|TRBJ2-7
ASSKQGEEYEQY
>TRBV9|.|TRBJ1-1
ASSAAARGGGTEAF
>TRBV15|.|TRBJ2-7
ATSRGAQGTYEQY
>TRBV11-2|.|TRBJ2-7
ASSLTLSGWEQY
>TRBV5-1|TRBD2|TRBJ2-1
ASRPGLTNNEQF
>TRBV10-3|.|TRBJ1-5
AIGQQANQPQH
>TRBV19|.|TRBJ2-1
ASTPSAVYNEQF
>TRBV9|TRBD1|TRBJ2-7
ASSRHLSGTGTYEQY
>TRBV30|.|TRBJ2-1
AWSLTSREIHNEQF
>TRBV27|TRBD1|TRBJ2-6
ASSSDRAGANVLT
>TRBV11-2|TRBD1|TRBJ2-7
ASSRDRGEQY
>TRBV6-5|.|TRBJ1-2
ASSFQGNYGYT
>TRBV7-8|TRBD2|TRBJ2-1
ASSLQLAGEGGHEQF
>TRBV27|.|TRBJ2-7
ASSLTSYYEQY
>TRBV19|.|TRBJ1-1
ASSLAHSDTEAF
>TRBV10-3|.|TRBJ1-2
ATPQGRGYGYT
>TRBV9|TRBD1|TRBJ2-1
ASRGTANEQF
>TRBV4-2|.|TRBJ2-7
ASSSSSYEQY
>TRBV28|TRBD1|TRBJ2-7
ASTPPGQGYHEQY
>TRBV27|.|TRBJ1-5
ASSLYPGWAQPQH
>TRBV5-1|.|TRBJ2-1
ASSLQTANNEQF
>TRBV7-2|.|TRBJ2-2
ASSPRRSSTGELF
>TRBV19|TRBD1|TRBJ2-5
ASSGTGRETQY
>TRBV27|TRBD2|TRBJ2-3
ASTRLAGADTQY
>TRBV7-6|.|TRBJ2-7
ASSLAPYLDYEQY
>TRBV30|.|TRBJ2-3
AWSFAGGTDTQY
>TRBV25-1|.|TRBJ2-2
ASSEFGNTGELF
>TRBV28|.|TRBJ2-5
ASERGTQY
>TRBV6-5|.|TRBJ1-2
AIGGDNYGYT
>TRBV25-1|TRBD2|TRBJ2-1
ASRGLAARNEQF
>TRBV19|.|TRBJ2-7
ASSLGGVSYEQY